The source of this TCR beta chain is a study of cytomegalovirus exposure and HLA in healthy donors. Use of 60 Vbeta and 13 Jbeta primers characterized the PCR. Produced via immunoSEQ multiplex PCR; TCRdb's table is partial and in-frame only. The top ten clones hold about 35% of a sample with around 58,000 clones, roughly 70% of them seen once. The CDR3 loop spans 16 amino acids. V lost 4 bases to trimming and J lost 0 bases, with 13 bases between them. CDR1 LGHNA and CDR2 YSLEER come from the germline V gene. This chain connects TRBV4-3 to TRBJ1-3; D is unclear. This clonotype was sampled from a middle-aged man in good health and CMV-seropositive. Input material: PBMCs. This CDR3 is CASSPTRVDSGNTIYF. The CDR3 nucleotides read TGCGCCAGCAGCCCAACCCGGGTAGACTCTGGAAACACCATATATTTT.